The 2 T cell receptor beta chains presented below share a single source sample, sequenced in a study of blood T cell repertoires in COVID-19. Method: immunoSEQ multiplex PCR; TCRdb's copy keeps in-frame clones and lacks some. The data contain 160,000 or so clones, over 75% of them singletons. Sequenced: PBMCs or T cells enriched from blood (not recorded which). These receptors all come from a woman between 45 and 60 years old who had recovered from COVID-19.

The chain combines TRBV7-6 with TRBJ2-7; the D gene is possibly TRBD2 (6 bases). Germline loops: CDR1 SGHVS, CDR2 FNYEAQ. This CDR3 is 14 amino acids long. V was trimmed by 4 bases and J by 7 bases, leaving 17 bases between them. The CDR3 protein is CASSSLGGAAEQYF. The CDR3 coding sequence is TGTGCCAGCAGCTCATTGGGGGGAGCCGCGGAGCAGTACTTC.

J is TRBJ2-5 and V is TRBV19; 9 nucleotides line up with TRBD1. Germline V gene sequence: CDR1 LNHDA, CDR2 SQIVND (reference sequence). J lost 5 bases, V lost 1 base, and 5 bases had no gene match. CDR3 length equals 15 residues. The DNA for the CDR3 is TGTGCCAGTAGTATAGGACAGGGGGATTCCGAGACCCAGTACTTC. Its translation is CASSIGQGDSETQYF. The full variable domain, completed using reference TRBV19 and TRBJ2-5, is DGGITQSPKYLFRKEGQNVTLSCEQNLNHDAMYWYRQDPGQGLRLIYYSQIVNDFQKGDIAEGYSVSREKKESFPLTVTSAQKNPTAFYLCASSIGQGDSETQYFGPGTRLLVL.